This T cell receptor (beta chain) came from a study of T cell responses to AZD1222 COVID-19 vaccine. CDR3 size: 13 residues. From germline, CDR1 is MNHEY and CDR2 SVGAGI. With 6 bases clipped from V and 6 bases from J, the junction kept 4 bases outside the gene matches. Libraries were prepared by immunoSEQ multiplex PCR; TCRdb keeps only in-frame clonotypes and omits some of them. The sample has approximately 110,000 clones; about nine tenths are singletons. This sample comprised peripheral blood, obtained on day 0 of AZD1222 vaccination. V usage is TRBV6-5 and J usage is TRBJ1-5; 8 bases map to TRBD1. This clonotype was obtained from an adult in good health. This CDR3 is CASRDTGGQPQHF. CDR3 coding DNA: TGTGCCAGCAGAGATACAGGGGGTCAGCCCCAGCATTTT.